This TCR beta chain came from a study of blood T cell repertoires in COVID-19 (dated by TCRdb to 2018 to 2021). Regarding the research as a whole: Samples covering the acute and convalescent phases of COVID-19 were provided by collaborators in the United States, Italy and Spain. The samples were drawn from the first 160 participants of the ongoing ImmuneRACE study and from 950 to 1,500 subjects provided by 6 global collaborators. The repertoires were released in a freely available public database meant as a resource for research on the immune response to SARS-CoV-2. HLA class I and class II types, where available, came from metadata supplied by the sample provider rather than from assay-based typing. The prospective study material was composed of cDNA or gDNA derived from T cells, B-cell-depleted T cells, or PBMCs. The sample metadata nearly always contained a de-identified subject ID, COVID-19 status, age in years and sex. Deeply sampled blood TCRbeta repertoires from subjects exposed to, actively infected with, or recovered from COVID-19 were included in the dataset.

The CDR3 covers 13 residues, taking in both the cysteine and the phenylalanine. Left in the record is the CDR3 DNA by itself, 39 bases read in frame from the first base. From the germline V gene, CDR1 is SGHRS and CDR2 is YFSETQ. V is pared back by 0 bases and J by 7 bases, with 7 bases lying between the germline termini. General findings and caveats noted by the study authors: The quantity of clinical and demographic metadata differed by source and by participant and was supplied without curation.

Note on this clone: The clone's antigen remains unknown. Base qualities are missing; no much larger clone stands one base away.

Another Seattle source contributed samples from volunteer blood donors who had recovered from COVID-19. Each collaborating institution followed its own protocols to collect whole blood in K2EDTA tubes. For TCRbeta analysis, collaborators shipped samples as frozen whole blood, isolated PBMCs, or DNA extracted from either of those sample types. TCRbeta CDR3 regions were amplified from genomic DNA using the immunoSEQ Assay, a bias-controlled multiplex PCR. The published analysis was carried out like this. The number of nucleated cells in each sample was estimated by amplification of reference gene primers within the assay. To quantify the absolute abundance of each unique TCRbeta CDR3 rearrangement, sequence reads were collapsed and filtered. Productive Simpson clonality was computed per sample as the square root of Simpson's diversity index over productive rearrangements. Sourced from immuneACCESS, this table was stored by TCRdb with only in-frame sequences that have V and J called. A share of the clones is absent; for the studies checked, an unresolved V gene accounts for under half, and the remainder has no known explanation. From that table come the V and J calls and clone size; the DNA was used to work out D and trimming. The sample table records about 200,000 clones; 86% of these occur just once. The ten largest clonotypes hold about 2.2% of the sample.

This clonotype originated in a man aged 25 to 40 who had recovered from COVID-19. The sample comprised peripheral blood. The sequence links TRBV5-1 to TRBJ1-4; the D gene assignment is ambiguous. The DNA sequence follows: TGCGCCAGCAGCTTGGAGCCGGTTGAAAAACTGTTTTTT. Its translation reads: CASSLEPVEKLFF.